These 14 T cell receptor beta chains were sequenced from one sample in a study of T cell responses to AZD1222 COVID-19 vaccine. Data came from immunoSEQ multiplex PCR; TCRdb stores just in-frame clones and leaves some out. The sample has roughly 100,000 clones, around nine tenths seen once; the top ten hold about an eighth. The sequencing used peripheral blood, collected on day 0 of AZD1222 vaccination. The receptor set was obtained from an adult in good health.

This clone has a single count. CDR3 sequence reads: CASSWTWGGELFF. Written as DNA, the CDR3 is TGTGCCAGCAGCTGGACATGGGGCGGGGAGCTGTTTTTT. This chain uses TRBV11-3 with TRBJ2-2, with D perhaps TRBD1 (5 bases). V gave up 4 bases and J gave up 7 bases, with 10 bases separating them. The germline gives CDR1 SGHNT, CDR2 YENEEA. This CDR3 contains 13 residues.

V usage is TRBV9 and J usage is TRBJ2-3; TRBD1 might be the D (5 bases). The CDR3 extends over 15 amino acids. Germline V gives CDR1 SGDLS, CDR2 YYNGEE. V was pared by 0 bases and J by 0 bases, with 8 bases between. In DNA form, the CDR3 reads TGTGCCAGCAGCGTAGGAAGGGGAAGCACAGATACGCAGTATTTT. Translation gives CASSVGRGSTDTQYF.

CDR3 region: CASRTGTGDTGELFF. DNA for the CDR3: TGTGCCAGCAGGACCGGGACGGGAGACACCGGGGAGCTGTTTTTT. The chain has TRBV7-2 and TRBJ2-2, with a possible D match to TRBD2 (6 bases). Trimming shortened V by 6 bases and J by 3 bases, and 14 bases separated the two germline ends. The CDR3 totals 15 residues. The germline V gene encodes CDR1 SGHTA and CDR2 FQGNSA.

Here the CDR3 reads CASRRDTDYGYTF. CDR3 DNA sequence: TGTGCCAGCAGGCGGGACACCGACTATGGCTACACCTTC. The gene calls are TRBV14 and TRBJ1-2; a weak D match, TRBD1 (6 bases). The CDR3 is made up of 13 amino acids. V lost 6 bases and J lost 3, with 11 bases in between. CDR1 is SGHDN, CDR2 FVKESK, per germline.

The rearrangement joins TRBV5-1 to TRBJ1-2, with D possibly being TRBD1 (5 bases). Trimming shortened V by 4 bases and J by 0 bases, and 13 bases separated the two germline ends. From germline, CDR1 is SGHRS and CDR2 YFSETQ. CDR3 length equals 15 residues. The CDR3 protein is CASSNRDGANYGYTF. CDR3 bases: TGCGCCAGCAGCAACCGGGACGGAGCTAACTATGGCTACACCTTC. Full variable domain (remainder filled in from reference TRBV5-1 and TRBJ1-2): KAGVTQTPRYLIKTRGQQVTLSCSPISGHRSVSWYQQTPGQGLQFLFEYFSETQRNKGNFPGRFSGRQFSNSRSEMNVSTLELGDSALYLCASSNRDGANYGYTFGSGTRLTVV.

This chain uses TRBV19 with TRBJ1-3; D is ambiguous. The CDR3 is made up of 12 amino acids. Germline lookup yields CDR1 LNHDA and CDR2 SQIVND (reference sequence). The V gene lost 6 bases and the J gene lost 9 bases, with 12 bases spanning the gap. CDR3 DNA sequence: TGTGCCAGTAGCATGGCCCGTGGCACCATATATTTT. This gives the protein CASSMARGTIYF. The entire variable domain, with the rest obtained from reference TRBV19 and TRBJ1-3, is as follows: DGGITQSPKYLFRKEGQNVTLSCEQNLNHDAMYWYRQDPGQGLRLIYYSQIVNDFQKGDIAEGYSVSREKKESFPLTVTSAQKNPTAFYLCASSMARGTIYFGEGSWLTVV.

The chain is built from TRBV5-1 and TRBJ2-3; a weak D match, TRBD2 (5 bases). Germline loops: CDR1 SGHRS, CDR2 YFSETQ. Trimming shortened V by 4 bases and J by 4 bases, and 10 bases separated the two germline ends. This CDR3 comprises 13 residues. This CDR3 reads CASSTSSPDTQYF. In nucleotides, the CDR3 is TGCGCCAGCAGCACATCTAGCCCAGATACGCAGTATTTT.

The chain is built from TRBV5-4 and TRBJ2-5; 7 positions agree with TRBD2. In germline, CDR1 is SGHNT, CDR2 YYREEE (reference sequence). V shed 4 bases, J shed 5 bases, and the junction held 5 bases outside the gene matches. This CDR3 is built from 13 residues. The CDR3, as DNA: TGTGCCAGCAGCCCGACTAGCTGGGAGACCCAGTACTTC. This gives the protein CASSPTSWETQYF.

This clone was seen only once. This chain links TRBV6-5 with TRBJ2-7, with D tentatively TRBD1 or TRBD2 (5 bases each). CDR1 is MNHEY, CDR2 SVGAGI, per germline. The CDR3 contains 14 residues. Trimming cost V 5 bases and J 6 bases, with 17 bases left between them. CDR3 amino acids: CASSPLGTRSEQYF. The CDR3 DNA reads TGTGCCAGCAGTCCCCTGGGGACCCGCTCCGAGCAGTACTTC.

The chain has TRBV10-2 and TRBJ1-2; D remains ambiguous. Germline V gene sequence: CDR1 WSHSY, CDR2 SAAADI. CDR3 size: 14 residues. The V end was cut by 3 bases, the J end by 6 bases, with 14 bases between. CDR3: CASSDRGQLDGYTF. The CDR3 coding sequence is TGCGCCAGCAGTGATCGAGGCCAGCTCGATGGCTACACCTTC.

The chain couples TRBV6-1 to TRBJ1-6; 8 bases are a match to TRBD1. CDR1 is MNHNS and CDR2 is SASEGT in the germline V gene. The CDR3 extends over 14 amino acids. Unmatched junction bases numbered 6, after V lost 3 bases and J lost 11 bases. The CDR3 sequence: CASSEGQDYTPLHF. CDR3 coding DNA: TGTGCCAGCAGTGAGGGACAGGATTACACACCCCTCCACTTT.

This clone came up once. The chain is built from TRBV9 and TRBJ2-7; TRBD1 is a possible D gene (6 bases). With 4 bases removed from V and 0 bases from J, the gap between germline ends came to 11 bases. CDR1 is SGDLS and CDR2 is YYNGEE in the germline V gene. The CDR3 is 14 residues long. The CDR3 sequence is CASSWGQSSYEQYF. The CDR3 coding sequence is TGTGCCAGCAGCTGGGGACAATCCTCCTACGAGCAGTACTTC.

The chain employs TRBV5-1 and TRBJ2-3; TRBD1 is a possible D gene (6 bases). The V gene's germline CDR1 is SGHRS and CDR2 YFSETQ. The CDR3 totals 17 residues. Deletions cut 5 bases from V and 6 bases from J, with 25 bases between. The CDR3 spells CASRPLGAGTSLDTQYF. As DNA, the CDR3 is TGCGCCAGCAGGCCGTTGGGGGCCGGGACATCATTGGATACGCAGTATTTT.

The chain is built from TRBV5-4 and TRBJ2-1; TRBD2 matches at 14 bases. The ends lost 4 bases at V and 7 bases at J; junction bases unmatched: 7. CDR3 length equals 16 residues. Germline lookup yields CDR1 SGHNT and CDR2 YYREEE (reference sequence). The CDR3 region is CASSKRTSGGYNEQFF. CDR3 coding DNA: TGTGCCAGCAGCAAGCGGACTAGCGGGGGGTATAATGAGCAGTTCTTC.